This T cell receptor (beta chain) was sequenced during a study of post-analysis software for immune sequencing data. The CDR3 sequence is 13 residues long. The ends were cut back, 4 bases at V and 6 bases at J, with 13 bases in the middle. Germline assignment: CDR1 SQVTM and CDR2 ANQGSEA. Details on this clonotype: Its antigen is as yet unknown.

Incorporated into the TCR beta cDNA libraries were unique molecular identifiers, which served to reduce PCR and sequencing biases. Via MiXCR, TCRdb re-called the PCR reads, giving one row per CDR3 protein. This table holds roughly 650,000 distinct CDR3 sequences, over 45% found once. Study-wide results and caveats: Patients showed TRBV5-6, TRBV5-1 and TRBV20-1 among a few TRBV segments more frequent than in controls.

Material for sequencing was blood. The chain carries TRBV29-1 and TRBJ2-1; D remains unclear. This sequence was found in a girl aged 2-10 years with multiple sclerosis. The chain's CDR3 is CSVVLTESNEQFF. In nucleotides, the CDR3 is TGCAGCGTTGTTTTAACAGAGTCCAATGAGCAGTTCTTC.